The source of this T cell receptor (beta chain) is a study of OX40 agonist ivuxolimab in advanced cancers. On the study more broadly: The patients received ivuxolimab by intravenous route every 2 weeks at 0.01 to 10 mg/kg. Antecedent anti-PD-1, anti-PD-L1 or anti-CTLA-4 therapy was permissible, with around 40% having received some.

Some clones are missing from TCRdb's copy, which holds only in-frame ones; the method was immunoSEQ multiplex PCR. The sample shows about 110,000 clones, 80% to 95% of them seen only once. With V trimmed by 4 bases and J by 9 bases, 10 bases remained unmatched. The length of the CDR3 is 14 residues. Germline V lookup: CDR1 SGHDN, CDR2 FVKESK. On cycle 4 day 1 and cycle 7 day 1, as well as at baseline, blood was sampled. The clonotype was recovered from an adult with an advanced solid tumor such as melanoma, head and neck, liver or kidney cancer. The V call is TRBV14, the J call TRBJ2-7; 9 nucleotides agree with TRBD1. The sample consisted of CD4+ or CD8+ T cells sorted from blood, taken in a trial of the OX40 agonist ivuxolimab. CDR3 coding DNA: TGTGCCAGCAGCCCCCGGGACAGGGACCGTTGGCAGTACTTC. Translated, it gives CASSPRDRDRWQYF.